Only a few counts were recorded for the clone carrying this TCR beta chain. The antigen is not known. The V gene lost 1 base and the J gene lost 5 bases, with 17 bases spanning the gap. Per germline, CDR1 DFQATT and CDR2 SNEGSKA (reference sequence). This CDR3 has 15 residues. MiXCR was run by TCRdb on the 5' RACE reads, yielding one entry per CDR3 protein. In the table there are approximately 230,000 distinct CDR3 sequences, about 6.7% of which are singletons. This record belongs to a study of identical twins. Study-level points and caveats: Out-of-frame TCR alpha sharing in monozygotic twins exceeded recombination model predictions.

Healthy Caucasian donors formed the entire cohort. This sample also belongs to another study, concerning T cells expressing NK-cell markers. That study reports: Where several donors were concerned, these clonotypes also led the CD3+CD56-NKG2C+ fraction. Certain NKG2C+ T cell clones were expanded, and their HCMV specificity remained unclear.

The clonotype was recovered from a woman aged 18 to 35 in good health. This chain links TRBV20-1 with TRBJ2-5, with TRBD2 as a possible D gene (5 bases). Sequencing used CD8+ T cells sorted from blood. This chain's CDR3 is CSARAVRLAGETQYF. CDR3 DNA sequence: TGCAGTGCTAGAGCGGTACGGCTAGCTGGCGAGACCCAGTACTTC.